Reported below is one TCR beta chain. This clone was observed a single time. Its cognate antigen has yet to be identified. No base quality information exists; no much larger clone differs at one position. CDR1 and CDR2 were assigned from the germline V gene as SGHRS and YFSETQ. The cysteine opens and the phenylalanine closes a CDR3 of 17 amino acids. Just CDR3 DNA is preserved here, 51 bases in frame from base 1. V and J are trimmed by 0 bases and 5 bases, and the gene matches miss 11 bases of the junction. These data are taken from a study of CD8 T cells in seronegative destructive rheumatoid arthritis (dated by TCRdb to the early 2020s). The study in broad terms: At the time of sampling, most of the eight CND-RA patients were on biological drugs. Peripheral CD8+ TCRbeta repertoires of CCP-negative destructive rheumatoid arthritis (CND-RA) patients were compared with newly diagnosed seropositive RA, seronegative RA and healthy controls. The seropositive RA, seronegative RA and healthy control comparison cohorts were taken from a previously published TCRbeta dataset and were not newly sequenced.

Genomic DNA from CD8+ cells was used for TCRbeta sequencing, which was performed according to the manufacturer's instructions. A genomics technology centre in Finland ran the TCRbeta sequencing, which was done with the immunoSEQ assay. In the source study's methods: The clonotype tables produced by the immunoSEQ preprocessing pipeline were converted into VDJtools format, and any non-productive clonotypes were filtered out. Samples below 10,000 reads were excluded and the rest subsampled to 10,000 reads; most of the eight CND-RA samples passed. Using the VDJtools CalcDiversityStats function on data subsampled to 10,000 reads, the Shannon-Wiener, Simpson and clonality indices were calculated. To infer antigen specificity, non-singleton TCRbeta clonotypes were hard-matched against VDJdb, meaning no mismatches were allowed. CDR3 sequences differing by one amino acid (Hamming distance 1) were grouped into clusters with potentially shared antigen targets. Group enrichment of public clonotypes was tested with one-sided Fisher's exact tests after groups were resampled to six samples, with the procedure repeated ten times. Drawn from immuneACCESS, this table holds only the in-frame rearrangements with V and J called that TCRdb kept. Clones are partly lost; checked studies trace under half to an unresolved V gene and leave the rest unexplained. V, J and clone size are those of that table, while D and trimming were read from the DNA. The sample includes about 13,000 clones, with roughly 80% observed a single time. Under 35% of the sample lies in the top ten.

General findings and caveats noted by the study authors: The small size of the CND-RA cohort was acknowledged as a study limitation. More CMV-reactive and fewer influenza A-reactive CD8+ TCRbeta sequences were observed in CND-RA repertoires than in controls and other RA subtypes. Across the approximately 120,000 clonotypes tested, no public clonotype enrichment survived Benjamini-Hochberg correction. A distinct set of enriched public clonotypes appeared to be present in CND-RA patients, and the authors interpreted this finding as support for a separate disease subset. Because no diagnostic samples were available, the TCR repertoire differences may partly reflect poor disease control over the years rather than being present at onset. With age adjusted for, CD8+ TCRbeta repertoires in CND-RA patients appeared less diverse and more clonal than repertoires in other RA subtypes.

CND-RA patients tested negative on the clinical CCP2 antibody test, and even with active therapy their joint destruction kept progressing. Every CND-RA patient showed typical joint destruction in the wrists and ankles and had failed conventional anti-rheumatic therapy. Instead of being sampled at diagnosis, CND-RA patients were sampled after long disease histories, which in several cases spanned decades. Around 50 millilitres of EDTA-anticoagulated peripheral blood were drawn from each patient. Peripheral blood mononuclear cells were isolated by Ficoll-Paque PLUS density gradient separation. AutoMACS magnetic bead positive selection was used to isolate CD8+ cells from fresh or cryopreserved PBMCs, and flow cytometry was used to check purity. Genomic DNA was extracted with Nucleospin Tissue or Tissue XS kits and quantified on a Qubit 2.0 fluorometer.

The V gene is TRBV5-1 and the J gene is TRBJ2-5; TRBD1 fits 9 bases in the junction. The sequenced material came from CD8+ T cells from blood. The sequence derives from a woman between 30 and 55 years old with seronegative destructive rheumatoid arthritis. The DNA sequence follows: TGCGCCAGCAGCTTGGCCGGGTCTAGGGACAGGGAGGAGACCCAGTACTTC. Its protein product is CASSLAGSRDREETQYF.